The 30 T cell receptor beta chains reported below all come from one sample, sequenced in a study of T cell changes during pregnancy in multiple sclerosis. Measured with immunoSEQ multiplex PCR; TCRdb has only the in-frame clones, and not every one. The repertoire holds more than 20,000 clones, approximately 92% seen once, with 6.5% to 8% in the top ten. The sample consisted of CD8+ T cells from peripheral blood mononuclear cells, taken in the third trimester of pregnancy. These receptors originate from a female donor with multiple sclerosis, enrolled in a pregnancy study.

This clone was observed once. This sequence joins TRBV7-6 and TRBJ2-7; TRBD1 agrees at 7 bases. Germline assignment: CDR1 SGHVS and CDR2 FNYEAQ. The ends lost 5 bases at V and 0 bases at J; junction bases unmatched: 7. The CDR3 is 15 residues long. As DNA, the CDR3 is TGTGCCAGCAGCCCGACAGGGACCAGCTCCTACGAGCAGTACTTC. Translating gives CASSPTGTSSYEQYF.

In DNA form, the CDR3 reads TGTGCCAGCAGTTTAGGATCAGGGGCGGCCTCGATCTACGAGCAGTACTTC. It specifies CASSLGSGAASIYEQYF. The chain couples TRBV27 to TRBJ2-7; the D gene is possibly TRBD1 (6 bases). Germline V lookup: CDR1 MNHEY, CDR2 SMNVEV (reference sequence). Trimming stripped 2 bases from V and 3 bases from J, with 20 bases between. This CDR3 region has 17 residues.

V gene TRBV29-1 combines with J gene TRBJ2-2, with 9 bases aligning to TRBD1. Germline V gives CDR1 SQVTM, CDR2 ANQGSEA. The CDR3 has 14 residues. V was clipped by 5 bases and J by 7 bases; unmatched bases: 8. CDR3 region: CSVRGQGRGGELFF. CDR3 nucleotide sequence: TGCAGCGTTCGGGGACAGGGACGTGGCGGGGAGCTGTTTTTT.

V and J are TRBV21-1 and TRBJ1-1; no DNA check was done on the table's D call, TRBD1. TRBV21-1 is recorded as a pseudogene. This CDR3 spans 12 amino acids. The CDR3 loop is CAIVPQDTEAFF. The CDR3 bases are TGTGCCATCGTGCCACAGGATACTGAAGCTTTCTTT.

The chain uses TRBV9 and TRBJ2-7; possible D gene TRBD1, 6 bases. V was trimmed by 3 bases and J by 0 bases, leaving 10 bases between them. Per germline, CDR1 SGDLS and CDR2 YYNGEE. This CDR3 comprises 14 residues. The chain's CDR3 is CASSAGTHSYEQYF. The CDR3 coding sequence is TGTGCCAGCAGCGCCGGGACACACTCCTACGAGCAGTACTTC.

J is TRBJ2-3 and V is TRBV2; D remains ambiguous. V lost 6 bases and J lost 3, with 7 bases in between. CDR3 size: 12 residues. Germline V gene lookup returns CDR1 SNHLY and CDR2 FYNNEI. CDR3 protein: CASSAGTDTQYF. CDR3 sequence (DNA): TGTGCCAGCAGCGCCGGGACAGATACGCAGTATTTT.

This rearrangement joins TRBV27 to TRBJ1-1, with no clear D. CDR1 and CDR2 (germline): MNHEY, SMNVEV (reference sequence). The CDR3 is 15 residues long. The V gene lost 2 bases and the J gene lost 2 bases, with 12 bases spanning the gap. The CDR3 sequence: CASSLTGEGNTEAFF. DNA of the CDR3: TGTGCCAGCAGTTTAACCGGGGAAGGTAACACTGAAGCTTTCTTT.

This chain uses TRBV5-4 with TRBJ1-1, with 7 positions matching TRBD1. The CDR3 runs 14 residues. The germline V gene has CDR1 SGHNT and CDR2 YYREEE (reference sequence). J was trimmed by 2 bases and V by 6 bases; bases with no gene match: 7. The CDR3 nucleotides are TGTGCCAGCACCATCGACAGGGCAAACACTGAAGCTTTCTTT. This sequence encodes CASTIDRANTEAFF.

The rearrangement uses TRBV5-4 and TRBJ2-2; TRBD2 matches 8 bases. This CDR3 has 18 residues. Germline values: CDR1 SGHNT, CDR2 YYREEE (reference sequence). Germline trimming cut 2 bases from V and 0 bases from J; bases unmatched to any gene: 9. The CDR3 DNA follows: TGTGCCAGCAGCTTAGGAAGTAGCGGGGCCCCGAACACCGGGGAGCTGTTTTTT. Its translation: CASSLGSSGAPNTGELFF.

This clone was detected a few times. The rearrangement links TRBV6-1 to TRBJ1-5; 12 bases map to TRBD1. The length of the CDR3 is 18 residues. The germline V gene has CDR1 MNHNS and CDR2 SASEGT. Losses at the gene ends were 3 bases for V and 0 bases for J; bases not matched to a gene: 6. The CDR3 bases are TGTGCCAGCAGTGAGGGGACAGGGGGCGTCCATAGCAATCAGCCCCAGCATTTT. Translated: CASSEGTGGVHSNQPQHF.

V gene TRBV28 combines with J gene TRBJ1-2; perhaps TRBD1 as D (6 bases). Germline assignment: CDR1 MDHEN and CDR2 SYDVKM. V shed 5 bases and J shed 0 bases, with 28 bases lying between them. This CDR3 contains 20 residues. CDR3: CASSPTTPWTVLASNYGYTF. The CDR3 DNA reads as TGTGCCAGCAGTCCGACTACCCCTTGGACAGTCCTCGCTTCTAACTATGGCTACACCTTC.

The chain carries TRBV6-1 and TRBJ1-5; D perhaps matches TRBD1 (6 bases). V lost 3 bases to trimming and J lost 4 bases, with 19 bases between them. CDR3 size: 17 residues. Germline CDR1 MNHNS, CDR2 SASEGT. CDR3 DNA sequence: TGTGCCAGCAGTGAGTCGCCCCAGGGGCCACTAAATCAGCCCCAGCATTTT. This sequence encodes CASSESPQGPLNQPQHF.

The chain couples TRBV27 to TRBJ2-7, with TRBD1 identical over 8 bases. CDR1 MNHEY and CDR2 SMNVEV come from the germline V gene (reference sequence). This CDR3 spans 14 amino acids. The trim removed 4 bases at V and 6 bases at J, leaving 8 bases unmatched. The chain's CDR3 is CASSSGQGGPEQYF. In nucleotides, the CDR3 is TGTGCCAGCAGTTCCGGACAGGGAGGCCCCGAGCAGTACTTC.

This CDR3 is CASSGGLSYEQYF. The CDR3 nucleotides are TGTGCCAGCAGTGGGGGACTCTCCTACGAGCAGTACTTC. V gene TRBV25-1 combines with J gene TRBJ2-7; D perhaps matches TRBD2 (6 bases). This CDR3 is 13 amino acids long. Germline assignment: CDR1 MGHDK and CDR2 SYGVNS. Trimming stripped 4 bases from V and 0 bases from J, with 7 bases between.

CDR3 bases: TGTGCCAGCAGCGGGGGACTCTTCTACGAGCAGTACTTC. It yields the protein CASSGGLFYEQYF. The rearrangement uses TRBV9 and TRBJ2-7; D possibly corresponds to TRBD2 (6 bases). The CDR3 is 13 amino acids. Trimming removed 3 bases from V and 3 bases from J, with 10 bases in between. Germline V lookup: CDR1 SGDLS, CDR2 YYNGEE.

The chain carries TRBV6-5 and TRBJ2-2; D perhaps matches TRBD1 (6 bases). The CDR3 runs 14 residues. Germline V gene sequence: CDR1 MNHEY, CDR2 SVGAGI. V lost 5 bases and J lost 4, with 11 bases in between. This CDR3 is CASSPTGFTGELFF. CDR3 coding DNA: TGTGCCAGCAGTCCCACAGGGTTCACCGGGGAGCTGTTTTTT.

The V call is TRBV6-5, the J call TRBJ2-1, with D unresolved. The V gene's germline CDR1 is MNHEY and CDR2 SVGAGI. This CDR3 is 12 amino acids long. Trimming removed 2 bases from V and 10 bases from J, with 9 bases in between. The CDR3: CASSYPFGEQFF. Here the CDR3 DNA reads TGTGCCAGCAGTTACCCCTTTGGCGAGCAGTTCTTC.

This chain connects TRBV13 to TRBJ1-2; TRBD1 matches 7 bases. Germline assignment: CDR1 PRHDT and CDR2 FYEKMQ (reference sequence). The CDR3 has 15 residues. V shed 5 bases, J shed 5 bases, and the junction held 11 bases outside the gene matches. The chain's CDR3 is CASSPRTGSRYGYTF. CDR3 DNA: TGTGCCAGCAGCCCCCGGACAGGATCCAGGTATGGCTACACCTTC. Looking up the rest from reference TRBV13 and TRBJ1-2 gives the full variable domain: AAGVIQSPRHLIKEKRETATLKCYPIPRHDTVYWYQQGPGQDPQFLISFYEKMQSDKGSIPDRFSAQQFSDYHSELNMSSLELGDSALYFCASSPRTGSRYGYTFGSGTRLTVV.

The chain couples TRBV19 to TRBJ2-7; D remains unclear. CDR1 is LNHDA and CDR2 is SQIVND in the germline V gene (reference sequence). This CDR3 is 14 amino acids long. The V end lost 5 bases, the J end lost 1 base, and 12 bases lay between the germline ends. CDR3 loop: CASSELAESYEQYF. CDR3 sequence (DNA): TGTGCCAGTAGTGAATTGGCAGAATCCTACGAGCAGTACTTC.

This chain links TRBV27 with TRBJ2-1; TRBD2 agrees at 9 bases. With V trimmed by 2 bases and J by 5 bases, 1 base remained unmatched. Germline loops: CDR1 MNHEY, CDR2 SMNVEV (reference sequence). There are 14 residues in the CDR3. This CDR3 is CASSLAGGHNEQFF. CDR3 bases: TGTGCCAGCAGTTTAGCGGGGGGGCACAATGAGCAGTTCTTC.

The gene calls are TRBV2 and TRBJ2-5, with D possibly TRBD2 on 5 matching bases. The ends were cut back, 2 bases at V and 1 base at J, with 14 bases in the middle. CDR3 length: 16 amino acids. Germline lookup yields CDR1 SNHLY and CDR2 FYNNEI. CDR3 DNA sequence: TGTGCCAGCAGTGAATTCCGCCGTGGGAGCCAAGAGACCCAGTACTTC. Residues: CASSEFRRGSQETQYF.

CDR3 nucleotides: TGTGCCAGTAGTTTCGGACAGGGCAGGTTCAACGAGCAGTACTTC. Protein product: CASSFGQGRFNEQYF. V is TRBV19 and J is TRBJ2-7, with 8 bases matching TRBD1. This CDR3 has 15 residues. Germline assignment: CDR1 LNHDA and CDR2 SQIVND (reference sequence). V shed 5 bases and J 5 bases; nucleotides not matched to a gene: 11.

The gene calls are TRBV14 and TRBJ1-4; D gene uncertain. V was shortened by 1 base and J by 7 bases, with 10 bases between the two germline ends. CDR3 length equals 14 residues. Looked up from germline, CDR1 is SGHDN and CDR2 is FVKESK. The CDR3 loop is CASSQGRGREKLFF. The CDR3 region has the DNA TGTGCCAGCAGCCAAGGTCGGGGTCGTGAAAAACTGTTTTTT.

The CDR3, as DNA: TGTGCCAGCAGTACAGGGTTGGGGCTCTCCTACGAGCAGTACTTC. Protein product: CASSTGLGLSYEQYF. V usage is TRBV6-5 and J usage is TRBJ2-7; D might be TRBD1 (6 bases). Germline assignment: CDR1 MNHEY and CDR2 SVGAGI. The CDR3 totals 15 residues. Trimming removed 5 bases from V and 0 bases from J, with 14 bases in between.

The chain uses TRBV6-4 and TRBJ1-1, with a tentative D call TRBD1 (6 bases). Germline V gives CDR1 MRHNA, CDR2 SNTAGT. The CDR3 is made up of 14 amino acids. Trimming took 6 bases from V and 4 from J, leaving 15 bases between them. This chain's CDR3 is CASREQGWATEAFF. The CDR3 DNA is TGTGCCAGCAGGGAACAGGGTTGGGCCACTGAAGCTTTCTTT.

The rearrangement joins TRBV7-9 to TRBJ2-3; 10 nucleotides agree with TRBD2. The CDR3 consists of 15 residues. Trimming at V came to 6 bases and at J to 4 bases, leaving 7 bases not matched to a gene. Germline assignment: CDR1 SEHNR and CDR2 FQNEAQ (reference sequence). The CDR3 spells CASRPAGGPADTQYF. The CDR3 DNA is TGTGCCAGCAGACCAGCGGGAGGGCCTGCAGATACGCAGTATTTT.

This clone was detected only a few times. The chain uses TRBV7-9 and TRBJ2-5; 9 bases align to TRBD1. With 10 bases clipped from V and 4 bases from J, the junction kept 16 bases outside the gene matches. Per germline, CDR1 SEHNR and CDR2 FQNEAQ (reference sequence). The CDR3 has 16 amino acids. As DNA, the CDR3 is TGTGCCACCTCACCGAAACAGGGGGCGACATCAGAGACCCAGTACTTC. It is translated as CATSPKQGATSETQYF. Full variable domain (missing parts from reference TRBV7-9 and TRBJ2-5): DTGVSQNPRHKITKRGQNVTFRCDPISEHNRLYWYRQTLGQGPEFLTYFQNEAQLEKSRLLSDRFSAERPKGSFSTLEIQRTEQGDSAMYLCATSPKQGATSETQYFGPGTRLLVL.

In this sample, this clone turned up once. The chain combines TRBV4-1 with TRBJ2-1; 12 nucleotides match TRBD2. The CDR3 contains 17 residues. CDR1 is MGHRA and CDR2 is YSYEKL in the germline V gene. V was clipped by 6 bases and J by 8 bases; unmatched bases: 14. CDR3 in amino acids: CASRPTSGGPTGDEQFF. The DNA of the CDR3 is TGCGCCAGCAGACCGACTAGCGGGGGCCCAACCGGAGATGAGCAGTTCTTC.

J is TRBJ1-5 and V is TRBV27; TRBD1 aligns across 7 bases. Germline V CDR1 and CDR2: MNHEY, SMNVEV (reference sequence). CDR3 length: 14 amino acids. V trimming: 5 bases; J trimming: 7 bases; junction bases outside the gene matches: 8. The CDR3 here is CASSLYRGAQPQHF. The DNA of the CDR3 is TGTGCCAGCAGTCTATACAGGGGAGCGCAGCCCCAGCATTTT.

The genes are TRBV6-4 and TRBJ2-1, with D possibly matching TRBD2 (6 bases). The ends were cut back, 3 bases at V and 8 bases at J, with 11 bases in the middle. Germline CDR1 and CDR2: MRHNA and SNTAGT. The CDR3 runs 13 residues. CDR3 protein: CASSERDLDEQFF. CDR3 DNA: TGTGCCAGCAGTGAGCGGGATCTCGATGAGCAGTTCTTC.